The 27 T cell receptor beta chains in this list originate from one sample, sequenced in a study of CD8 T cells in ankylosing spondylitis. Points from the study as a whole: Seemingly distinctive of ankylosing spondylitis blood was a TCR beta motif formed by eight highly homologous variants.

What these receptors recognize is not known. MiXCR was run by TCRdb on the 5' RACE reads, yielding one entry per CDR3 protein. The data contain roughly 350,000 distinct CDR3 sequences, roughly 8% of them seen just once; the ten biggest clones take up approximately 14%. Source material: blood, either unsorted or a sorted T cell fraction (not recorded which). Receptor source: a male donor with ankylosing spondylitis.

This clonotype was observed a handful of times. This sequence joins TRBV12-3 or TRBV12-4 and TRBJ1-2, with 9 nucleotides matching TRBD1. V was clipped by 6 bases and J by 9 bases; unmatched bases: 2. The CDR3 totals 11 residues. CDR3 coding DNA: TGTGCCAGCAGCGGGACAGGGCGCTACACCTTC. It translates to CASSGTGRYTF.

The chain carries TRBV19 and TRBJ2-7, with D perhaps matching TRBD1 (5 bases). Per germline, CDR1 LNHDA and CDR2 SQIVND (reference sequence). This CDR3 has 14 residues. V lost 3 bases to trimming and J lost 5 bases, with 14 bases between them. CDR3 sequence: CASSIFQGGNEQYF. CDR3 DNA: TGTGCCAGTAGTATTTTTCAGGGCGGTAACGAGCAGTACTTC.

This clonotype was found a few times. The chain joins TRBV27 to TRBJ2-7; D is undetermined. Trimming took off 5 bases at V and 3 bases at J, with 14 bases between the two ends. The CDR3 consists of 14 residues. Germline-derived CDR1 and CDR2 are MNHEY and SMNVEV (reference sequence). The CDR3 region has the DNA TGTGCCAGCAGTCCCAGGACGGCAAACTACGAGCAGTACTTC. This sequence encodes CASSPRTANYEQYF.

V and J are TRBV28 and TRBJ2-1; 10 nucleotides match TRBD2. Trimming removed 3 bases from V and 2 bases from J; junction bases left unmatched: 13. The germline V gene encodes CDR1 MDHEN and CDR2 SYDVKM. CDR3 size: 19 residues. The CDR3 loop is CASSLPPGSLAGAYNEQFF. CDR3 in DNA: TGTGCCAGCAGTTTGCCCCCCGGGTCGCTAGCGGGAGCCTACAATGAGCAGTTCTTC. The complete variable domain, with remaining parts taken from reference TRBV28 and TRBJ2-1, reads DVKVTQSSRYLVKRTGEKVFLECVQDMDHENMFWYRQDPGLGLRLIYFSYDVKMKEKGDIPEGYSVSREKKERFSLILESASTNQTSMYLCASSLPPGSLAGAYNEQFFGPGTRLTVL.

J is TRBJ2-1 and V is TRBV11-2; D unresolved. The V end was cut by 3 bases, the J end by 7 bases, with 7 bases between. Germline lookup yields CDR1 SGHAT and CDR2 FQNNGV. CDR3 size: 12 residues. The chain's CDR3 is CASSFGSNEQFF. Written as DNA, the CDR3 is TGTGCCAGCAGCTTCGGCAGTAATGAGCAGTTCTTC.

This clonotype was counted between two and nine times. The chain carries TRBV29-1 and TRBJ1-1; D not resolved. V lost 5 bases and J lost 3, with 10 bases in between. Germline loops: CDR1 SQVTM, CDR2 ANQGSEA. The CDR3 covers 12 residues. In DNA, the CDR3 is TGCAGCGTTCGACTCGGGGACACTGAAGCTTTCTTT. Amino acids: CSVRLGDTEAFF.

This clonotype occurred many times. The chain employs TRBV20-1 and TRBJ2-1; 12 bases align to TRBD2. The CDR3 has 16 residues. Germline CDR1 reads DFQATT; CDR2 reads SNEGSKA (reference sequence). The V segment lost 0 bases and the J segment 8 bases; nucleotides outside the gene matches: 8. Written as DNA, the CDR3 is TGCAGTGCTAGAGACTGGCTAGCGGGAGGGGGTGATGAGCAGTTCTTC. Protein sequence: CSARDWLAGGGDEQFF.

This clonotype has at least ten counts. The rearrangement joins TRBV28 to TRBJ2-3, with a possible D match to TRBD1 (6 bases). There are 12 residues in the CDR3. V lost 6 bases and J lost 8, with 12 bases in between. The V gene's germline CDR1 is MDHEN and CDR2 SYDVKM. This chain's CDR3 is CASRSKGGTQYF. Written as DNA, the CDR3 is TGTGCCAGCAGGAGTAAAGGGGGTACGCAGTATTTT. Using reference TRBV28 and TRBJ2-3 for the parts outside the CDR3, the full variable domain is DVKVTQSSRYLVKRTGEKVFLECVQDMDHENMFWYRQDPGLGLRLIYFSYDVKMKEKGDIPEGYSVSREKKERFSLILESASTNQTSMYLCASRSKGGTQYFGPGTRLTVL.

This chain connects TRBV12-3 or TRBV12-4 to TRBJ1-1; D is perhaps TRBD1 (6 bases). V shed 6 bases and J shed 2 bases, with 13 bases lying between them. This CDR3 has 14 amino acids. The DNA of the CDR3 is TGTGCCAGCAGCCCCCGGGACACCAACACTGAAGCTTTCTTT. It codes for CASSPRDTNTEAFF.

In this sample, this clonotype turned up many times. The chain recombines TRBV6-1 with TRBJ1-3; TRBD1 might be the D (5 bases). Germline CDR1 and CDR2: MNHNS and SASEGT. The length of the CDR3 is 15 residues. Trimming shortened V by 6 bases and J by 0 bases, and 12 bases separated the two germline ends. CDR3 loop: CASRRTRDSGNTIYF. The CDR3, as DNA: TGTGCCAGCAGGCGTACCAGGGACTCTGGAAACACCATATATTTT.

The chain employs TRBV6-2 or TRBV6-3 and TRBJ1-5; tentative D call: TRBD1 (6 bases). Trimming shortened V by 7 bases and J by 2 bases, and 18 bases separated the two germline ends. CDR1 is MNHEY and CDR2 is SVGEGT in the germline V gene. CDR3 length: 16 amino acids. The CDR3 region is CASKYTSRGRNQPQHF. The CDR3 DNA reads TGTGCCAGCAAATATACGAGCAGGGGTCGCAATCAGCCCCAGCATTTT.

The chain joins TRBV6-1 to TRBJ2-5; D is ambiguous. The V end lost 7 bases, the J end lost 4 bases, and 10 bases lay between the germline ends. The CDR3 totals 12 residues. CDR1 is MNHNS, CDR2 SASEGT, per germline. CDR3 region: CASIETRETQYF. CDR3 sequence (DNA): TGTGCCAGCATCGAGACCCGAGAGACCCAGTACTTC.

This clonotype was found a few times. V usage is TRBV29-1 and J usage is TRBJ2-1, with 9 bases matching TRBD1. Germline CDR1 is SQVTM and CDR2 is ANQGSEA. V shed 7 bases and J 6 bases; nucleotides not matched to a gene: 10. CDR3 length: 14 residues. The CDR3 region is CSASGTGIFNEQFF. CDR3 DNA sequence: TGCAGCGCGTCTGGGACAGGGATATTCAATGAGCAGTTCTTC.

This clonotype was observed a handful of times. V gene TRBV7-9 combines with J gene TRBJ2-1; D not resolved. V dropped 1 base and J dropped 5 bases, with 6 bases sitting between them. Germline V gives CDR1 SEHNR, CDR2 FQNEAQ (reference sequence). This CDR3 has 13 residues. The CDR3 here is CASSLGVNNEQFF. DNA for the CDR3: TGTGCCAGCAGCTTAGGAGTGAACAATGAGCAGTTCTTC.

Ten or more counts support this clonotype. The rearrangement uses TRBV7-2 and TRBJ2-2; 7 positions agree with TRBD2. The CDR3 runs to 14 residues. The germline V gene has CDR1 SGHTA and CDR2 FQGNSA. J lost 2 bases, V lost 6 bases, and 3 bases had no gene match. CDR3 amino acids: CASSRTSNTGELFF. CDR3 in DNA: TGTGCCAGCAGTAGGACTAGTAACACCGGGGAGCTGTTTTTT.

The J gene is TRBJ2-5, the V gene TRBV6-1; the D is unclear. Germline lookup yields CDR1 MNHNS and CDR2 SASEGT. The CDR3 extends over 14 amino acids. Trimming removed 4 bases at V and 5 bases at J, with 14 bases between. The CDR3 DNA is TGTGCCAGCAGTGGGGCGGTCGGCGGCGAGACCCAGTACTTC. Protein sequence: CASSGAVGGETQYF.

The genes are TRBV9 and TRBJ2-7; no definite D call. V lost 0 bases, J lost 1 base, and 8 bases lay in between. This CDR3 region has 14 residues. CDR1 and CDR2 (germline): SGDLS, YYNGEE. CDR3 bases: TGTGCCAGCAGCGTAGGGGCAGGTTCCTACGAGCAGTACTTC. It specifies CASSVGAGSYEQYF.

This clonotype was seen repeatedly, ten times or more. The chain has TRBV5-1 and TRBJ2-3; 12 nucleotides match TRBD2. Germline V gene sequence: CDR1 SGHRS, CDR2 YFSETQ. The ends lost 2 bases at V and 0 bases at J; junction bases unmatched: 1. The CDR3 runs 16 residues. The CDR3 DNA reads as TGCGCCAGCAGCTTCGGACTAGCGGGGAGCACAGATACGCAGTATTTT. Translation gives CASSFGLAGSTDTQYF.

The chain combines TRBV12-3 or TRBV12-4 with TRBJ2-2, with D possibly matching TRBD1 (5 bases). V gave up 4 bases and J gave up 6 bases, with 15 bases separating them. CDR3 length: 15 residues. This chain's CDR3 is CASSSQGTLSGELFF. As DNA, the CDR3 is TGTGCCAGCAGTTCCCAGGGCACGTTATCCGGGGAGCTGTTTTTT.

This clonotype came up many times. The rearrangement uses TRBV4-1 and TRBJ1-5; no clear D gene. The CDR3 sequence is 16 residues long. The V and J ends lost 1 base and 0 bases respectively, with 10 bases between them. Germline values: CDR1 MGHRA, CDR2 YSYEKL. CDR3 in DNA: TGCGCCAGCAGCCAAGTGGCGGCATATAGCAATCAGCCCCAGCATTTT. As protein: CASSQVAAYSNQPQHF.

This clonotype was seen only a few times. A junction end diverges from the germline sequence, so it may reflect a read error. This sequence joins TRBV12-3 or TRBV12-4 and TRBJ2-7; no clear D gene. CDR3 length equals 14 residues. Written as DNA, the CDR3 is TGTGCCAGCAGTTTAGGCAGCACCGACGGGCCTGTTGACTTC. Its translation: CASSLGSTDGPVDF.

This clonotype occurred many times. This chain links TRBV3-1 with TRBJ2-7; D remains unclear. The V gene's germline CDR1 is LGHDT and CDR2 YNNKEL (reference sequence). Between the trimmed V and J ends, which lost 0 bases and 12 bases, there was a span of 12 bases. The CDR3 extends over 12 amino acids. The CDR3: CASSQDPRLRYF. The CDR3 DNA reads TGTGCCAGCAGCCAAGATCCAAGACTTCGGTACTTC.

The V gene is TRBV5-1, the J gene TRBJ2-3; TRBD2 matches 10 bases. The CDR3 loop spans 16 amino acids. Looked up from germline, CDR1 is SGHRS and CDR2 is YFSETQ. The ends lost 0 bases at V and 2 bases at J; junction bases unmatched: 3. DNA of the CDR3: TGCGCCAGCAGCTTGGCTAGCGGGAGCCTCACAGATACGCAGTATTTT. Residues: CASSLASGSLTDTQYF.

This clonotype showed up many times. V and J are TRBV9 and TRBJ2-3, with TRBD2 as a possible D gene (5 bases). V dropped 0 bases and J dropped 0 bases, with 11 bases sitting between them. The CDR3 covers 16 residues. CDR1 and CDR2 from the germline V gene are SGDLS and YYNGEE. The CDR3, as DNA: TGTGCCAGCAGCGTAGTCGGGGAGCTTAGCACAGATACGCAGTATTTT. Translated, it gives CASSVVGELSTDTQYF. The full variable domain, rest sourced from reference TRBV9 and TRBJ2-3, is DSGVTQTPKHLITATGQRVTLRCSPRSGDLSVYWYQQSLDQGLQFLIQYYNGEERAKGNILERFSAQQFPDLHSELNLSSLELGDSALYFCASSVVGELSTDTQYFGPGTRLTVL.

This clonotype was observed a handful of times. This chain uses TRBV20-1 with TRBJ2-3; the match to TRBD2 covers 10 bases. From germline, CDR1 is DFQATT and CDR2 SNEGSKA (reference sequence). After removal of 3 bases from V and 2 bases from J, the junction contained 11 bases not matched to a gene. CDR3 length: 17 amino acids. The CDR3: CSASGLADSSNTDTQYF. The CDR3 DNA follows: TGCAGTGCTAGCGGACTAGCGGACTCATCAAACACAGATACGCAGTATTTT.

The chain employs TRBV10-1 and TRBJ2-7; possible D gene TRBD1, 6 bases. Trimming shortened V by 6 bases and J by 3 bases, and 21 bases separated the two germline ends. This CDR3 spans 16 amino acids. Germline CDR1 and CDR2: WNHNN and SYGVQD (reference sequence). The CDR3 is CASSGAGTKGNYEQYF. In nucleotides, the CDR3 is TGCGCCAGCAGCGGAGCCGGGACAAAAGGAAACTACGAGCAGTACTTC.

This clonotype has ten or more counts. The chain combines TRBV6-1 with TRBJ2-5, with 7 bases lining up with TRBD2. V trimming: 5 bases; J trimming: 1 base; junction bases outside the gene matches: 7. The CDR3 runs to 15 residues. Germline V gene data show CDR1 as MNHNS and CDR2 as SASEGT. The CDR3 DNA is TGTGCCAGCAGTAGGACTAGTGCGAGCCAAGAGACCCAGTACTTC. This gives the protein CASSRTSASQETQYF.